The rows below give T cell receptor beta chains drawn from one sample of a study of shared clonotypes between healthy human individuals. The table came from immunoSEQ multiplex PCR; TCRdb's copy has only in-frame clones and leaves some out. Of approximately 110,000 clones detected, roughly 70% appear once; the ten largest clones hold around 24%. Input material: memory CD8+ T cells sorted from blood. Source of these receptors: a woman aged 25 to 45 in good health. Both conserved end residues are part of each CDR3. A D gene is named only where the DNA matches it firmly. Clone sizes are given selectively: once, few, many, or a class where the clone is expanded.

d_gene | j_gene | abundance | v_gene | CDR3nt | CDR3aa
TRBD2 | TRBJ2-1 | NA | TRBV10-3 | TGTGCCAGCAGGGGCCGCGGACTAGCGTATTTCAATGAGCAGTTCTTC | CASRGRGLAYFNEQFF
NA | TRBJ2-7 | NA | TRBV28 | TGTGCCAGCAGTGCATCCCCGGGTTTCGTCCACGAGCAGTACTTC | CASSASPGFVHEQYF
NA | TRBJ1-5 | NA | TRBV11-2 | TGTGCCAGCAGCTTATGGGTAGGGGGAGGTAATCAGCCCCAGCATTTT | CASSLWVGGGNQPQHF
TRBD2 | TRBJ2-2 | medium-sized | TRBV4-1 | TGCGCCAGCAGCCAGGCGGGAGGGCACACCGGGGAGCTGTTTTTT | CASSQAGGHTGELFF
NA | TRBJ1-5 | NA | TRBV6-6 | TGTGCCAGCAGTAAACAGGGAGTAGGTCAGCCCCAGCATTTT | CASSKQGVGQPQHF
NA | TRBJ1-3 | few | TRBV10-3 | TGTGCCACGGGGGGGACACTCGCCTCTGGAAACACCATATATTTT | CATGGTLASGNTIYF
NA | TRBJ2-5 | NA | TRBV27 | TGTGCCAGCAGTCCAACAGGGTTTCAGGAGACCCAGTACTTC | CASSPTGFQETQYF
TRBD2 | TRBJ2-7 | once | TRBV27 | TGTGCCAGCAGCTTTCTAGCGGGGGTCCAGTACGAGCAGTACTTC | CASSFLAGVQYEQYF
TRBD1 | TRBJ2-7 | NA | TRBV29-1 | TGCAGCGCTAGGGGACAGGGGGCATTTTACGAGCAGTACTTC | CSARGQGAFYEQYF
TRBD2 | TRBJ2-1 | few | TRBV27 | TGTGCCAGCAGTTTTACCAGCGGGAGGGCCGGTGAGCAGTTCTTC | CASSFTSGRAGEQFF
TRBD1 | TRBJ1-5 | NA | TRBV2 | TGTGCCAGCAGTTGGTCAGGGGGAGACCAGCCCCAGCATTTT | CASSWSGGDQPQHF
NA | TRBJ2-1 | NA | TRBV5-1 | TGCGCCAGCAGCTTGGCCTCGGCGGGGTACAATGAGCAGTTCTTC | CASSLASAGYNEQFF
TRBD2 | TRBJ2-3 | NA | TRBV27 | TGTGCCAGCAGTTTACGAGCGGGACGCACAGATACGCAGTATTTT | CASSLRAGRTDTQYF
TRBD1 | TRBJ1-2 | NA | TRBV15 | TGTGCCACCAGCAGATACAGGGGGAATGGCTACACCTTC | CATSRYRGNGYTF
TRBD1 | TRBJ2-3 | NA | TRBV27 | TGTGCCACCAACCCCGGGACAGGTCCTAGCACAGATACGCAGTATTTT | CATNPGTGPSTDTQYF
NA | TRBJ2-1 | NA | TRBV11-2 | TGTGCCAGCAGCTTAGAGGCTAGCTTCCGAAAAAATGAGCAGTTCTTC | CASSLEASFRKNEQFF
NA | TRBJ2-3 | NA | TRBV4-1 | TGCGCCAGCAGCCCCCCAGGGATCCATACGCAGTATTTT | CASSPPGIHTQYF
NA | TRBJ2-7 | NA | TRBV20-1 | TGCAGTGCTAGGGAGGATAGAGAGCAGTACTTC | CSAREDREQYF
NA | TRBJ2-2 | NA | TRBV6-6 | TGTGCCAGCAGTTCCCGATGGAACACCGGGGAGCTGTTTTTT | CASSSRWNTGELFF
NA | TRBJ1-2 | few | TRBV5-4 | TGTGCCAGCAGCGAGGTGCAGGGCGGCGACTATGGCTACACCTTC | CASSEVQGGDYGYTF
NA | TRBJ1-2 | NA | TRBV5-4 | TGTGCCAGCAGCAACGACGGACTTTCAAACTATGGCTACACCTTC | CASSNDGLSNYGYTF
TRBD2 | TRBJ2-1 | NA | TRBV27 | TGTGCCAGCACTATTCGAGCGGGACTAGTATACAATGAGCAGTTCTTC | CASTIRAGLVYNEQFF
NA | TRBJ2-7 | once | TRBV2 | TGTGCCAGCATGCAACTAGGCAGCGACGAGCAGTACTTC | CASMQLGSDEQYF
NA | TRBJ1-2 | NA | TRBV7-9 | TGTGCCAGCTCGGACATGTACTATGGCTACACCTTC | CASSDMYYGYTF
TRBD2 | TRBJ2-7 | NA | TRBV28 | TGTGCCAGCAGTTTATCTCCTTGGACTAGCGGGAGGGCTAGGTCCTACGAGCAGTACTTC | CASSLSPWTSGRARSYEQYF
TRBD1 | TRBJ1-3 | NA | TRBV28 | TGTGCCAGCAGTTTAACTTCCGGGGACAGGGTTTCGGGAAACACCATATATTTT | CASSLTSGDRVSGNTIYF
NA | TRBJ1-1 | many | TRBV6-1 | TGTGCCAGCAGTGAAGCCCTCGACAGTGTCTCTGAAGCTTTCTTT | CASSEALDSVSEAFF
NA | TRBJ2-7 | many | TRBV29-1 | TGCAGCGTTGGGTCGGGAGAAGGGGGCGAGCAGTACTTC | CSVGSGEGGEQYF